This section outlines one TCR beta chain sequence together with its context. The antigen it binds to is not known. Base quality data are lacking; no much larger clone is found one base away. This specimen comes from a study of shared clonotypes between healthy human individuals (dated by TCRdb to 2020 to 2022). Regarding the complete study: Three men and two women, aged 18 to 49 years, made up the cohort. Per donor, leukapheresis produced somewhere between about 0.94 and 10 billion PBMCs. For each donor, CD4 naive and CD4 memory were each run on three plates, CD8 naive on two plates, and CD8 memory on one plate. To estimate repertoire size and how much clonotype sharing occurs between individuals, the study deeply sequenced the blood TCR repertoires of roughly 5 healthy adults. To increase sequencing depth and limit assay-specific biases, TCR repertoire library preparation and sequencing were carried out by different laboratories using diverse techniques.

Using the deep immunoSEQ assay, multiplex PCR amplified TCR CDR3 regions from genomic DNA. Extracted genomic DNA from each cell subset was distributed evenly across all wells of several immunoSEQ 96-well plates, and each plate was treated as a replicate. For sorted subsets, about 0.2 ug genomic DNA, equal to tens of thousands of T cell genomes, was loaded into each replicate PCR. Purified libraries were quantified with a Qubit 3.0 fluorometer, sized on a Bioanalyzer 2100, and re-quantified with the KAPA Library Quantification kit. Each immunoSEQ 96-well plate was sequenced on its own single-read 150-cycle Illumina NextSeq 550 flow cell. Per the original workflow: Because the immunoSEQ output included only junctional sequences and no quality scores, the filtering could not be the same as the filtering used for full-length reads. To assign V/J genes and CDR3, sequences were annotated against IMGT germline references using PyIR, a Python wrapper for IgBLAST v1.9. Reads were removed for weak V/J assignments (E-value above 1e-6), missing CDR3, stop codons, out-of-frame junctions, or ambiguous translated residues. A V3J clonotype was defined by an identical inferred V gene, J gene, and CDR3 amino acid sequence. Percentage overlap between repertoires was computed as shared unique clonotypes divided by the size of the smaller repertoire. Richness of each repertoire was evaluated using RTK rarefaction, the Chao1 estimator, and Recon v2.1 estimates of unobserved clonotypes. Generation probabilities for all TCRbeta clonotypes obtained by the gDNA method from four donors were computed using OLGA. This is the immuneACCESS table as TCRdb keeps it, with only in-frame sequences that have V and J called. A part of the clones is gone; compared with another copy, unresolved V genes explain less than half, and the rest is unexplained. V, J and clone size are those of that table, while D and trimming were read from the DNA. The sample table lists 850,000 to 1,100,000 clones, around 77% of them with a count of one. The ten largest clonotypes hold more than 0.85% of the sample.

The full study reports these points: Pairwise subsampling led to the expectation that sequencing depth would affect the degree of clonotype sharing among donors. Clonotypes shared by all four sorted-subset donors showed higher generation probabilities than non-shared clonotypes. Naive subsets generally had larger estimated clonotype richness than memory subsets did. Sampling was restricted to blood, and TCR repertoires in tissues likely differ from the TCR repertoires found in blood. Even with the large sequencing depth, rarefaction of the sorted-subset datasets indicated that sequencing was incomplete. Across a few donors, 5% to 6% of naive CD4, approximately 4% of naive CD8, 2.3% of memory CD4, and 0.4% to 0.45% of memory CD8 clonotypes were shared. Because the study included only a small number of donors, the genetic and exposure-history diversity represented was limited.

There are 15 amino acids in the CDR3, from cysteine to phenylalanine inclusive. The sequence is cut down to CDR3 DNA, 45 bases in frame from base 1. The germline V gene encodes CDR1 SNHLY and CDR2 FYNNEI. Donors were healthy HIV-negative adults with no recently reported acute infections or vaccinations. Only Caucasian adults living in Nashville, Tennessee, USA were represented among the donors. CD4+ T cells were enriched through magnetic negative selection, after which naive cells were positively selected on CD45RA and the remaining negative fraction served as the memory subset. Blood was collected by leukapheresis, and PBMCs were isolated by Ficoll-Histopaque density gradient centrifugation and then cryopreserved in liquid nitrogen vapor phase. Analytical flow cytometry was used to check the purity and quantity of each magnetically sorted T cell population. Genomic DNA was isolated from every sorted fraction and measured by UV absorbance on a Nanodrop 2000c.

Sequencing used memory CD4+ T cells from PBMCs. What the cell subset or site label conveys for this sample: CD45RA-negative fraction. The V and J segments used are TRBV2 and TRBJ2-5; 12 bases in the middle match TRBD2. Matching the DNA end better, TRBJ2-7 makes the J call doubtful. This clonotype was sampled from a man between 18 and 29 years old in good health. Some clones in this sample may be carry-over from other donors' samples. The CDR3 in this case is CASSPTSGRSYEQYF. The DNA sequence follows: TGTGCCAGCAGTCCAACTAGCGGGAGGTCCTACGAGCAGTACTTC.